This TCR beta chain was sequenced in a study of cytomegalovirus exposure and HLA in healthy donors. Generated by immunoSEQ multiplex PCR, the TCRdb table keeps only in-frame clones and is missing some. Of 250,000 to 300,000 clones in the sample, around 90% were seen once. Germline trimming cut 5 bases from V and 3 bases from J; bases unmatched to any gene: 16. From germline, CDR1 is SEHNR and CDR2 FQNEAQ (reference sequence). This CDR3 comprises 19 residues. The receptor was isolated from a woman aged 18-29 years in good health and CMV-seronegative. Sequenced input: PBMCs. The chain is built from TRBV7-9 and TRBJ1-4; 9 positions match TRBD1. In DNA, the CDR3 is TGTGCCAGCAGCCAAAACCGACTCGGGACAGGGCCGGCTAATGAAAAACTGTTTTTT. This encodes CASSQNRLGTGPANEKLFF.